This entry lists 31 T cell receptor beta chains sequenced from one sample in a study of blood T cell repertoires in COVID-19. Sequenced by immunoSEQ multiplex PCR; TCRdb stores in-frame clones only, minus some. The sample consists of around 130,000 clones, more than 75% of them appearing once. The sample comprised peripheral blood. The source of these receptors is a woman in her fifties or sixties who had recovered from COVID-19.

This clone was counted once. V is TRBV4-2 and J is TRBJ2-5, with TRBD2 matching 13 bases. From germline, CDR1 is LGHNA and CDR2 YNFKEQ. CDR3 length: 17 amino acids. V lost 4 bases, J lost 5 bases, and 10 bases stayed unmatched. The CDR3 sequence: CASSPRGRLAGGETQYF. DNA of the CDR3: TGTGCCAGCAGCCCTCGAGGGCGACTAGCGGGAGGTGAGACCCAGTACTTC.

The V gene is TRBV6-5, the J gene TRBJ1-3, with D unresolved. CDR3 length: 15 amino acids. The germline V gene encodes CDR1 MNHEY and CDR2 SVGAGI. V was shortened by 6 bases and J by 4 bases, with 16 bases between the two germline ends. The CDR3, as DNA: TGTGCCAGCAGCCAACCGCCCGAGAGGGGAAACACCATATATTTT. Protein product: CASSQPPERGNTIYF.

This chain links TRBV10-1 with TRBJ2-7, with 11 bases identical to TRBD2. V lost 6 bases and J lost 3; bases outside the gene matches: 4. The germline V gene has CDR1 WNHNN and CDR2 SYGVQD (reference sequence). This CDR3 has 14 amino acids. The CDR3 nucleotides read TGCGCCAGCAGAAGGACTAGCGGGTACTACGAGCAGTACTTC. Protein product: CASRRTSGYYEQYF.

The rearrangement links TRBV21-1 to TRBJ2-1; the table calls TRBD2, which could not be checked here. TRBV21-1 constitutes a pseudogene. The CDR3 runs to 15 residues. CDR3 sequence reads: CASSKDQARTRGQFF. In nucleotides, the CDR3 is TGTGCCAGCAGCAAAGATCAAGCGAGGACTAGGGGGCAGTTCTTC.

CDR3 loop: CASSLWQSYEQYF. The CDR3 coding sequence is TGTGCCAGCAGCTTGTGGCAGTCCTACGAGCAGTACTTC. This chain links TRBV5-4 with TRBJ2-7, with D uncertain. V shed 1 base and J shed 1 base, with 6 bases lying between them. CDR3 size: 13 residues. CDR1 and CDR2 from the germline V gene are SGHNT and YYREEE (reference sequence).

The chain employs TRBV3-1 (or the pseudogene TRBV3-2) and TRBJ1-2, with 9 bases matching TRBD1. CDR3 size: 14 residues. Germline V CDR1 and CDR2: LGHDT, YNNKEL (reference sequence). J lost 2 bases, V lost 5 bases, and 3 bases had no gene match. CDR3 in DNA: TGTGCCAGCAGCACGGGACAGGGAAACTATGGCTACACCTTC. Amino acids: CASSTGQGNYGYTF.

This chain links TRBV19 with TRBJ2-3; 16 bases fit TRBD2. CDR3 size: 17 residues. Germline CDR1 is LNHDA and CDR2 is SQIVND (reference sequence). The V segment lost 5 bases and the J segment 4 bases; nucleotides outside the gene matches: 6. DNA for the CDR3: TGTGCCAGTAGTGGGACTAGCGGGGGGGCCAGCGCAGATACGCAGTATTTT. Translating gives CASSGTSGGASADTQYF. The full variable domain, in which reference TRBV19 and TRBJ2-3 provide the parts outside the CDR3, is DGGITQSPKYLFRKEGQNVTLSCEQNLNHDAMYWYRQDPGQGLRLIYYSQIVNDFQKGDIAEGYSVSREKKESFPLTVTSAQKNPTAFYLCASSGTSGGASADTQYFGPGTRLTVL.

This clone was recorded only once. This chain connects TRBV19 to TRBJ1-2; perhaps TRBD1 as D (5 bases). Germline V gives CDR1 LNHDA, CDR2 SQIVND (reference sequence). The CDR3 spans 15 residues. V lost 5 bases to trimming and J lost 1 base, with 14 bases between them. CDR3 nucleotide sequence: TGTGCCAGTAGTGATACAGGACCTAGTAACTATGGCTACACCTTC. Protein sequence: CASSDTGPSNYGYTF.

This clone was observed a handful of times. The V call is TRBV7-3, the J call TRBJ1-1; D unresolved. This CDR3 contains 14 residues. V lost 0 bases and J 5 bases, leaving 10 bases between the germline ends. In germline, CDR1 is SGHTA, CDR2 FQGTGA. CDR3 region: CASSLTPGGTEAFF. CDR3 DNA: TGTGCCAGCAGCTTAACGCCGGGCGGGACTGAAGCTTTCTTT. Combining the CDR3 with reference TRBV7-3 and TRBJ1-1 gives the whole variable domain GAGVSQTPSNKVTEKGKYVELRCDPISGHTALYWYRQSLGQGPEFLIYFQGTGAADDSGLPNDRFFAVRPEGSVSTLKIQRTERGDSAVYLCASSLTPGGTEAFFGQGTRLTVV.

The V call is TRBV6-6, the J call TRBJ1-4, with D possibly being TRBD1 (5 bases). Germline CDR1 and CDR2: MNHNY and SVGAGI (reference sequence). V shed 6 bases and J shed 8 bases, with 16 bases lying between them. The CDR3 sequence is 14 residues long. CDR3: CASRPQVIQEKLFF. Written as DNA, the CDR3 is TGTGCCAGCAGACCACAGGTGATCCAAGAAAAACTGTTTTTT.

This clone was seen just once. V usage is TRBV19 and J usage is TRBJ2-2, with a weak D call TRBD2 (6 bases). Trimming shortened V by 3 bases and J by 2 bases, and 16 bases separated the two germline ends. The CDR3 is made up of 17 amino acids. CDR1 and CDR2 (germline): LNHDA, SQIVND (reference sequence). The CDR3 DNA reads TGTGCCAGTAGTATGTCGGGAGCCTCCCAAAACACCGGGGAGCTGTTTTTT. The encoded protein is CASSMSGASQNTGELFF.

This clone has only one observation. The chain couples TRBV4-3 to TRBJ2-7; D perhaps matches TRBD2 (6 bases). V gave up 0 bases and J gave up 0 bases, with 18 bases separating them. The CDR3 is made up of 18 amino acids. Per the germline V gene, CDR1 is LGHNA and CDR2 is YSLEER. CDR3 DNA sequence: TGCGCCAGCAGCCAAGATTTCTCGGGTGGCGGGGTCTCCTACGAGCAGTACTTC. This translates into CASSQDFSGGGVSYEQYF.

The chain combines TRBV13 with TRBJ1-2, with 8 bases aligning to TRBD1. V dropped 1 base and J dropped 3; count of bases not matched to a gene: 4. Germline V gene sequence: CDR1 PRHDT, CDR2 FYEKMQ (reference sequence). The CDR3 consists of 15 residues. Here the CDR3 reads CASSLVSGGHYGYTF. CDR3 bases: TGTGCCAGCAGCTTAGTCTCAGGGGGCCACTATGGCTACACCTTC.

The V call is TRBV2, the J call TRBJ1-1; 8 nucleotides line up with TRBD1. Germline V gene data show CDR1 as SNHLY and CDR2 as FYNNEI. This CDR3 region has 15 residues. Trimming at V came to 7 bases and at J to 0 bases, leaving 7 bases not matched to a gene. Written as DNA, the CDR3 is TGTGCCAGCACCCCACCGACAGGGGTGAACACTGAAGCTTTCTTT. Protein product: CASTPPTGVNTEAFF.

This clone turned up a few times. J is TRBJ2-3 and V is TRBV19; 7 nucleotides match TRBD2. V lost 4 bases to trimming and J lost 2 bases; unmatched junction nucleotides: 9. CDR1 and CDR2 (germline): LNHDA, SQIVND (reference sequence). The CDR3 has 16 amino acids. The CDR3 sequence is CASSSGRRGSTDTQYF. The DNA for the CDR3 is TGTGCCAGTAGTAGCGGGAGAAGAGGTTCCACAGATACGCAGTATTTT. Filled out from reference TRBV19 and TRBJ2-3, the complete variable domain reads DGGITQSPKYLFRKEGQNVTLSCEQNLNHDAMYWYRQDPGQGLRLIYYSQIVNDFQKGDIAEGYSVSREKKESFPLTVTSAQKNPTAFYLCASSSGRRGSTDTQYFGPGTRLTVL.

In DNA, the CDR3 is TGTGCCAGCAGCTTATTCCTTCATAGCGGGACCGGTCAGGAGCAGTTCTTC. Translated: CASSLFLHSGTGQEQFF. This chain joins TRBV11-3 and TRBJ2-1; TRBD2 matches at 8 bases. Trimming at V came to 2 bases and at J to 10 bases, leaving 16 bases not matched to a gene. The germline CDR1 and CDR2 sequences are SGHNT and YENEEA. The length of the CDR3 is 17 residues.

The chain employs TRBV4-3 and TRBJ2-5; a possible D gene is TRBD1 (6 bases). CDR1 is LGHNA and CDR2 is YSLEER in the germline V gene. Trimming removed 0 bases from V and 7 bases from J, with 15 bases in between. CDR3 length equals 15 residues. The CDR3 is CASSQESAGAGTQYF. The CDR3 bases are TGCGCCAGCAGCCAAGAATCGGCAGGGGCGGGGACCCAGTACTTC.

There are a few counts of this clone. Here the CDR3 DNA reads TGTGCCAGCAGCTTGGTCACCAACGCGAATCAGCCCCAGCATTTT. It translates to CASSLVTNANQPQHF. V gene TRBV7-2 combines with J gene TRBJ1-5; D is unresolved. Germline V lookup: CDR1 SGHTA, CDR2 FQGNSA. The ends were cut back, 3 bases at V and 4 bases at J, with 13 bases in the middle. CDR3 length equals 15 residues.

The chain recombines TRBV5-8 with TRBJ2-3, with D perhaps TRBD2 (6 bases). V lost 4 bases, J lost 8 bases, and 23 bases lay in between. The CDR3 consists of 16 residues. Germline CDR1 is SGHTS and CDR2 is YDEGEE. The CDR3 region is CASSPGGPSTMGTQYF. DNA of the CDR3: TGTGCCAGCAGCCCCGGGGGACCCTCGACGATGGGTACGCAGTATTTT.

This rearrangement joins TRBV19 to TRBJ1-4; D is undetermined. This CDR3 contains 15 residues. The V end lost 7 bases, the J end lost 3 bases, and 15 bases lay between the germline ends. Germline V lookup: CDR1 LNHDA, CDR2 SQIVND (reference sequence). CDR3 sequence: CASNRIHGANEKLFF. The CDR3 DNA sequence: TGTGCCAGTAATAGGATCCACGGGGCTAATGAAAAACTGTTTTTT.

The rearrangement uses TRBV6-6 and TRBJ1-1, with 7 nucleotides matching TRBD1. V lost 6 bases to trimming and J lost 10 bases; unmatched junction nucleotides: 5. CDR1 and CDR2 (germline): MNHNY, SVGAGI (reference sequence). The CDR3 sequence is 11 residues long. As DNA, the CDR3 is TGTGCCAGCAGATACCAGGGGGGAGCTTTCTTT. Translated: CASRYQGGAFF.

The chain joins TRBV28 to TRBJ1-1; 9 bases are a match to TRBD1. The J segment lost 11 bases and the V segment lost 6 bases, leaving 13 bases of the junction unmatched. Germline values: CDR1 MDHEN, CDR2 SYDVKM. There are 14 residues in the CDR3. The CDR3 DNA reads as TGTGCCAGCAGCCCAGGGGACAGGGCCCCGGAGGCTTTCTTT. Residues: CASSPGDRAPEAFF. Looking up the rest from reference TRBV28 and TRBJ1-1 gives the full variable domain: DVKVTQSSRYLVKRTGEKVFLECVQDMDHENMFWYRQDPGLGLRLIYFSYDVKMKEKGDIPEGYSVSREKKERFSLILESASTNQTSMYLCASSPGDRAPEAFFGQGTRLTVV.

This clone occurred once. The J gene is TRBJ1-2, the V gene TRBV2, with 8 bases aligning to TRBD1. The J segment lost 3 bases and the V segment lost 4 bases, leaving 7 bases of the junction unmatched. This CDR3 is built from 15 residues. The germline gives CDR1 SNHLY, CDR2 FYNNEI. The CDR3 DNA reads as TGTGCCAGCAGTGGCCGGGACAGGACCTACTATGGCTACACCTTC. This encodes CASSGRDRTYYGYTF.

V gene TRBV5-1 combines with J gene TRBJ2-1; 9 bases are a match to TRBD2. After removal of 2 bases from V and 4 bases from J, the junction contained 7 bases not matched to a gene. Germline lookup yields CDR1 SGHRS and CDR2 YFSETQ. This CDR3 has 16 amino acids. CDR3 sequence: CASSFKSRGGYNEQFF. As DNA, the CDR3 is TGCGCCAGCAGCTTTAAATCGCGGGGGGGTTACAATGAGCAGTTCTTC.

The chain carries TRBV9 and TRBJ2-1; the match to TRBD1 covers 8 bases. J gave up 0 bases and V 1 base, and 3 bases lay outside the gene matches. CDR3 size: 16 residues. CDR1 and CDR2 (germline): SGDLS, YYNGEE. The CDR3 here is CASSVTGGSSYNEQFF. Written as DNA, the CDR3 is TGTGCCAGCAGCGTAACAGGGGGAAGCTCCTACAATGAGCAGTTCTTC.

The rearrangement joins TRBV4-1 to TRBJ2-1; 14 nucleotides line up with TRBD2. There are 18 residues in the CDR3. The J segment lost 6 bases and the V segment lost 6 bases, leaving 13 bases of the junction unmatched. The V gene's germline CDR1 is MGHRA and CDR2 YSYEKL. CDR3 residues: CASRSTSGGGLGLNEQFF. The CDR3 DNA reads TGCGCCAGCAGGTCGACTAGCGGGGGGGGCCTCGGTCTCAATGAGCAGTTCTTC.

The chain links TRBV5-6 to TRBJ1-2, with 7 bases that match TRBD1. Germline loops: CDR1 SGHDT, CDR2 YYEEEE. Unmatched junction bases numbered 12, after V lost 4 bases and J lost 0 bases. The CDR3 runs 17 residues. CDR3 amino acids: CASSLGQLIYTNYGYTF. CDR3 bases: TGTGCCAGCAGCCTGGGACAGCTAATATACACTAACTATGGCTACACCTTC.

The V and J genes are TRBV7-8 and TRBJ1-1, with no clear D. The V and J ends lost 5 bases and 1 base respectively, with 11 bases between them. CDR1 SGHVS and CDR2 FQNEAQ come from the germline V gene. The CDR3 extends over 14 amino acids. The CDR3 is CASSPIRGNTEAFF. CDR3 DNA: TGTGCCAGCAGCCCGATCCGGGGGAACACTGAAGCTTTCTTT.

V usage is TRBV27 and J usage is TRBJ1-5; TRBD1 matches at 10 bases. The CDR3 is 15 amino acids. Trimming at V came to 5 bases and at J to 2 bases, leaving 3 bases not matched to a gene. Germline CDR1 and CDR2: MNHEY and SMNVEV (reference sequence). CDR3 in DNA: TGTGCCAGCAGTAGCGGGACAGGGGGCAATCAGCCCCAGCATTTT. Protein sequence: CASSSGTGGNQPQHF.

The J gene is TRBJ2-7, the V gene TRBV19, with TRBD1 matching 8 bases. The trim removed 7 bases at V and 3 bases at J, leaving 5 bases unmatched. In germline, CDR1 is LNHDA, CDR2 SQIVND (reference sequence). This CDR3 comprises 13 residues. The CDR3 here is CASTTGAGYEQYF. CDR3 bases: TGTGCCAGTACGACAGGGGCGGGCTACGAGCAGTACTTC. Using reference TRBV19 and TRBJ2-7 for the parts outside the CDR3, the full variable domain is DGGITQSPKYLFRKEGQNVTLSCEQNLNHDAMYWYRQDPGQGLRLIYYSQIVNDFQKGDIAEGYSVSREKKESFPLTVTSAQKNPTAFYLCASTTGAGYEQYFGPGTRLTVT.

In this sample, this clone turned up once. The rearrangement uses TRBV21-1 and TRBJ2-3; the table's D call of TRBD2 was not tested on the DNA. TRBV21-1 is a pseudogene locus. There are 13 residues in the CDR3. The CDR3 here is CASSKELCDSQYF. CDR3 bases: TGTGCCAGCAGCAAGGAGCTATGTGACTCGCAGTATTTT.